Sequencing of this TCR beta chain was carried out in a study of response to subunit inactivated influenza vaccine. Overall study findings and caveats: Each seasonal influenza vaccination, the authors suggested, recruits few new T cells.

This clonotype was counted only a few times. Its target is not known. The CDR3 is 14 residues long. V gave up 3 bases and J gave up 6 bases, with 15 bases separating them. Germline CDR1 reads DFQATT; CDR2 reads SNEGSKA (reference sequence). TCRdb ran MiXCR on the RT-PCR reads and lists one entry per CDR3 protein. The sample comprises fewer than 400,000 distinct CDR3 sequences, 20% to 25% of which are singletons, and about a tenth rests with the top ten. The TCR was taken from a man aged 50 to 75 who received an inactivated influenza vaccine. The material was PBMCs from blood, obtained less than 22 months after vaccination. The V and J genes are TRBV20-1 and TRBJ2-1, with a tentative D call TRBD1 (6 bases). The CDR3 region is CSASEGVVSNEQFF. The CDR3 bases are TGCAGTGCTAGTGAGGGGGTGGTTAGCAATGAGCAGTTCTTC.